This T cell receptor beta chain was recorded in a study of CD8 T cells in Susac syndrome. Looked up from germline, CDR1 is MNHEY and CDR2 is SVGEGT. The CDR3 has 12 amino acids. Trimming shortened V by 0 bases and J by 8 bases, and 7 bases separated the two germline ends. Reverse transcription used about 0.45 to 1 ug RNA and random hexamers. TCRdb reprocessed the immunoSEQ multiplex PCR reads with MiXCR, giving one entry per CDR3 protein. The data contain roughly 150,000 distinct CDR3 sequences, roughly 94% of them singletons. The sequence was collected from a human donor with multiple sclerosis. V usage is TRBV6-2 or TRBV6-3 and J usage is TRBJ1-2, with D tentatively TRBD1 (5 bases). Sample: CD8+ T cells from PBMCs. The CDR3 sequence is CASSYSSGGYTF. The DNA for the CDR3 is TGTGCCAGCAGTTACTCTTCAGGGGGCTACACCTTC.